A selection of T cell receptor beta chains follows, all from one sample in a study of blood T cell repertoires in COVID-19. Sequenced by immunoSEQ multiplex PCR; TCRdb stores in-frame clones only, minus some. This repertoire shows 150,000 to 190,000 clones, less than 90% found once; its top ten account for about 2.4%. The sequenced material came from peripheral blood. These receptors all stem from a woman aged 65 to 85 with acute or convalescent COVID-19. The CDR3 runs from the conserved cysteine through the conserved F or W. A D gene is named only where the DNA matches it firmly. Not every row has a clone size; where given, it reads once, few, many or a size class.

V gene	D gene	J gene	clone size	CDR3 length	CDR3 protein	CDR3 DNA
TRBV2	.	TRBJ1-2	.	13	CASIPDSPWGYTF	TGTGCCAGCATTCCGGACAGCCCCTGGGGCTACACCTTC
TRBV7-9	.	TRBJ1-5	.	16	CASSQSGGGGNQPQHF	TGTGCCAGCAGCCAGTCCGGTGGGGGGGGCAATCAGCCCCAGCATTTT
TRBV7-9	TRBD1	TRBJ2-7	.	14	CASSPRAGGYEQYF	TGTGCCAGCAGCCCCCGGGCAGGGGGCTACGAGCAGTACTTC
TRBV7-6	TRBD1	TRBJ1-2	once	17	CASSLGRRGTGNYGYTF	TGTGCCAGCAGCTTAGGTCGAAGGGGGACAGGGAACTATGGCTACACCTTC
TRBV5-6	.	TRBJ1-6	.	14	CASSFRGNNSPLHF	TGTGCCAGCAGCTTCCGGGGGAATAATTCACCCCTCCACTTT
TRBV6-5	.	TRBJ1-1	once	13	CASSYAGNGEAFF	TGTGCCAGCAGTTACGCAGGGAACGGTGAAGCTTTCTTT
TRBV7-6	.	TRBJ2-7	.	13	CASSLSLTYEQYF	TGTGCCAGCAGCTTAAGCCTTACCTACGAGCAGTACTTC
TRBV7-8	TRBD1	TRBJ1-5	.	15	CASSLGQGTGQPQHF	TGTGCCAGCAGCTTGGGACAGGGGACGGGGCAGCCCCAGCATTTT
TRBV28	TRBD1	TRBJ1-2	.	13	CASNIQGQWGYTF	TGTGCCAGCAATATACAGGGGCAGTGGGGCTACACCTTC
TRBV19	TRBD1	TRBJ1-2	.	14	CASSIPGGNYGYTF	TGTGCCAGTAGTATCCCAGGGGGCAACTATGGCTACACCTTC
TRBV4-3	.	TRBJ2-2	.	13	CASSQEKPGELFF	TGCGCCAGCAGCCAGGAGAAACCCGGGGAGCTGTTTTTT
TRBV4-3	.	TRBJ2-7	.	16	CASSQVTQGSSYEQYF	TGCGCCAGCAGCCAAGTGACGCAAGGGAGTTCCTACGAGCAGTACTTC
TRBV5-8	TRBD1	TRBJ1-1	.	16	CASSVWGQGVVTEAFF	TGTGCCAGCAGCGTTTGGGGACAGGGGGTTGTCACTGAAGCTTTCTTT
TRBV2	.	TRBJ2-2	.	14	CASSSTTWTGELFF	TGTGCCAGCAGTTCGACTACGTGGACCGGGGAGCTGTTTTTT
TRBV14	.	TRBJ1-1	.	12	CASSQGEGGAFF	TGTGCCAGCAGCCAGGGGGAGGGGGGAGCTTTCTTT
TRBV27	.	TRBJ1-1	.	14	CASSAFGGDTEAFF	TGTGCCAGCAGTGCATTTGGAGGGGACACTGAAGCTTTCTTT
TRBV19	.	TRBJ1-1	.	17	CASSILIGGHLNTEAFF	TGTGCCAGTAGTATCCTAATAGGGGGACATCTGAACACTGAAGCTTTCTTT
TRBV7-2	TRBD1	TRBJ1-2	.	15	CASSPPNRGDYGYTF	TGTGCCAGCAGCCCACCGAACAGGGGTGACTATGGCTACACCTTC
TRBV5-8	.	TRBJ1-1	.	16	CASSFNRGPMNTEAFF	TGTGCCAGCAGCTTCAATCGAGGGCCGATGAACACTGAAGCTTTCTTT
TRBV7-8	TRBD2	TRBJ2-4	.	16	CASSLAEGLAGNIQYF	TGTGCCAGCAGCTTAGCAGAGGGACTAGCGGGGAACATTCAGTACTTC
TRBV19	TRBD2	TRBJ2-3	.	17	CASSPDSGGTSTDTQYF	TGTGCCAGTAGTCCCGATAGCGGGGGAACTAGCACAGATACGCAGTATTTT
TRBV6-6	TRBD1	TRBJ1-1	.	14	CASSHGQGNTEAFF	TGTGCCAGCAGCCATGGACAGGGGAACACTGAAGCTTTCTTT
TRBV11-1	.	TRBJ1-5	.	14	CASSLSGGNQPQHF	TGTGCCAGCAGCTTATCCGGCGGAAATCAGCCCCAGCATTTT
TRBV19	.	TRBJ1-5	.	16	CASSPSGTLSNQPQHF	TGTGCCAGTAGTCCGTCGGGGACATTAAGCAATCAGCCCCAGCATTTT
TRBV5-1	TRBD1	TRBJ2-1	.	15	CASSPGTGVGNEQFF	TGCGCCAGCAGCCCGGGGACAGGCGTGGGGAATGAGCAGTTCTTC
TRBV14	.	TRBJ1-1	.	14	CASSRPGMNTEAFF	TGTGCCAGCAGCCGGCCGGGGATGAACACTGAAGCTTTCTTT
TRBV15	TRBD1	TRBJ1-2	.	13	CATRRRQGSGYTF	TGTGCCACCAGGCGGAGACAGGGCTCAGGCTACACCTTC
TRBV7-8	.	TRBJ1-2	.	12	CASSPQGYGYTF	TGTGCCAGCAGCCCGCAGGGGTATGGCTACACCTTC
TRBV24-1	TRBD1	TRBJ2-1	.	16	CATSDFRTGFYNEQFF	TGTGCCACCAGTGATTTCCGGACAGGGTTTTACAATGAGCAGTTCTTC